The present T cell receptor (beta chain) was sequenced within a study of Graves' ophthalmopathy and Graves' hyperthyroidism. Study information: Researchers obtained peripheral blood at initial diagnosis, before any treatment had begun.

This CDR3 contains 14 residues. Germline V gene sequence: CDR1 LNHDA, CDR2 SQIVND (reference sequence). From RNA, the CDR3 regions of TCR beta chains were amplified and sequenced. HTBI-primed RT-PCR formed the first round, and a multiplex PCR formed the second. TCRdb ran MiXCR on the multiplex PCR reads and lists one entry per CDR3 protein. Here the sample spans hundreds of thousands of distinct CDR3 sequences, over 40% being singletons. In its sample, this clonotype was seen once. Its antigen is still unknown. Since a much larger clone is just one base distant, this may be a read error. Study outcomes and limitations: Distinction of ophthalmopathy from stable hyperthyroidism by a 13-signature model reached 85% to 90% sensitivity and 75% to 84% specificity.

Uncontrolled infections, other autoimmune diseases, pregnancy or lactation barred patients from enrollment. A diagnosis was made from clinical symptoms together with serum thyroxine, TRAb, thyroid ultrasound and orbital computed tomography. The clonotype was recovered from an adult man with Graves' ophthalmopathy. V is TRBV19 and J is TRBJ2-7; D may be TRBD1 (5 bases). The sample comprised peripheral blood. The CDR3 DNA sequence: TGTGTCAGTAAACCCACAGGTGGAACCTACGAGCAGTACTTC. Protein: CVSKPTGGTYEQYF.